The rows below give T cell receptor beta chains drawn from one sample of a study. TCRdb analysed the 5' RACE reads with MiXCR anew, one entry per CDR3 protein. Of 1,500 to 2,000 distinct CDR3 sequences in the sample, under 10% are singletons; the top ten hold more than 10%. The sequenced sample consisted of central memory T cells from blood PBMCs. These receptors were taken from a female donor with HIV. The CDR3 runs from the conserved cysteine through the conserved F or W. A D gene is named only where the DNA matches it firmly. Clone size is stated in some rows and not others, as once, few, many or a class when expanded.

D gene	V gene	J gene	clone size	CDR3 DNA	CDR3 protein
.	TRBV7-2	TRBJ1-2	few	TGTGCCAGCAGCTTAGGCTCAGGGCTTGGCTACACCTTC	CASSLGSGLGYTF
TRBD2	TRBV2	TRBJ2-1	.	TGTGCCAGCAGTGGGAGCGGGGGGCAGTTCTTC	CASSGSGGQFF
TRBD2	TRBV10-3	TRBJ2-5	medium-sized	TGTGCCATCAGTGAGCCGGGACTAGCGGGGGAGGAGACCCAGTACTTC	CAISEPGLAGEETQYF
.	TRBV6-5	TRBJ2-6	medium-sized	TGTGCCAGCAGTTACGAAGGGGGGAATGGGGCCAACGTCCTGACTTTC	CASSYEGGNGANVLTF
TRBD1	TRBV30	TRBJ1-2	large	TGTGCCTGGCGGGACAGGGGAAGAGTAGGCGGCTACACCTTC	CAWRDRGRVGGYTF
TRBD1	TRBV5-5	TRBJ1-1	few	TGTGCCAGCAGCACGGAGGGACAGGGGATCCCTGAAGCTTTCTTT	CASSTEGQGIPEAFF
.	TRBV7-7	TRBJ2-2	medium-sized	TGTGCCAGCAGCTGGGGGGTCGCCGGGGAGCTGTTTTTT	CASSWGVAGELFF
.	TRBV6-1	TRBJ1-5	few	TGTGCCAGCAGTGAAGCGAGGGTAGATCAGCCCCAGCATTTT	CASSEARVDQPQHF
.	TRBV10-3	TRBJ2-1	.	TGTGCCATCAGTGAGTCGGGGGGCCGTTACAATGAGCAGTTCTTC	CAISESGGRYNEQFF
TRBD1	TRBV20-1	TRBJ1-1	.	TGCAGTGCTTGGTTAACAGGGGGGGGGAGAACTGAAGCTTTCTTT	CSAWLTGGGRTEAFF
TRBD2	TRBV7-7	TRBJ2-1	.	TGTGCCAGCAGCCCCGGGACTAGTGCCATCGAGCAGTTCTTC	CASSPGTSAIEQFF